This T cell receptor beta chain was documented in a study of blood T cell repertoires in COVID-19. Original methodology: Estimation of nucleated cell counts was performed using reference gene primer amplification. The repertoire was sequenced with immunoSEQ multiplex PCR; TCRdb's copy has only in-frame clones and lacks some. V and J calls and clone size are given by that table; D and trimming were obtained from the DNA. The sample yields a few hundred thousand clones, 80% to 85% seen once. This CDR3 spans 16 amino acids. Germline V lookup: CDR1 MNHEY, CDR2 SMNVEV (reference sequence). V was clipped by 7 bases and J by 1 base; unmatched bases: 11.

This receptor was taken from a person aged 65-85 years with COVID-19, enrolled during active disease. Input material: peripheral blood. V usage is TRBV27 and J usage is TRBJ1-1; 8 bases agree with TRBD1. The CDR3 spells CASKYQGAAPNTEAFF. CDR3 nucleotides: TGTGCCAGCAAATATCAGGGGGCGGCACCGAACACTGAAGCTTTCTTT.